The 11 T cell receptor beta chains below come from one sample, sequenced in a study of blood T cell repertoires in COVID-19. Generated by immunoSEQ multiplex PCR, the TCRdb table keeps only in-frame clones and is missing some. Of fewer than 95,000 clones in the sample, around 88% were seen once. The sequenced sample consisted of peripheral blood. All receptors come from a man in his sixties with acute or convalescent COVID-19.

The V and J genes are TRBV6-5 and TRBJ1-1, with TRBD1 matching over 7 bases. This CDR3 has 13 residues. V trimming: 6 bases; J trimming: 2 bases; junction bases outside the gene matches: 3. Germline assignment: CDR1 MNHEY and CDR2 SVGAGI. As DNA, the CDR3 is TGTGCCAGCAGCCGGACAGGCAACACTGAAGCTTTCTTT. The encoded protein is CASSRTGNTEAFF.

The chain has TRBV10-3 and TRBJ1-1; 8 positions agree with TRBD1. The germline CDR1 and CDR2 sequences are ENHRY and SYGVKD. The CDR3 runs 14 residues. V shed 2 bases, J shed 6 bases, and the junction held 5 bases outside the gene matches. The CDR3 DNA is TGTGCCATCAGTGAGCGACAGGGGTTCTCTGAAGCTTTCTTT. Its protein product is CAISERQGFSEAFF.

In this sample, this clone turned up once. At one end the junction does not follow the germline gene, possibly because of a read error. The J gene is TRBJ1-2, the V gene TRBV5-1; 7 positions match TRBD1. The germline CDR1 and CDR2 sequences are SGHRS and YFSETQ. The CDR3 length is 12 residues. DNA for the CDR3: TGCGCCAGCTCTTCAGGACAGGAGGCTGGCGCCTTC. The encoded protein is CASSSGQEAGAF.

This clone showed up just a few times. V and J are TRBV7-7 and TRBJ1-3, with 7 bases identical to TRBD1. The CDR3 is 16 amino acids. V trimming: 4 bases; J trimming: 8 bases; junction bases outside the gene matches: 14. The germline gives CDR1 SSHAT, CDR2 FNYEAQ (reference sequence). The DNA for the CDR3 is TGTGCCAGCAGCTCTGGCACCCGGACAGGAGCGGACACCATATATTTT. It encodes CASSSGTRTGADTIYF.

CDR3 loop: CSGGQVNTEAFF. CDR3 DNA: TGCAGCGGGGGACAGGTGAACACTGAAGCTTTCTTT. The gene calls are TRBV29-1 and TRBJ1-1; 8 bases are shared with TRBD1. Germline V gene data show CDR1 as SQVTM and CDR2 as ANQGSEA. V gave up 7 bases and J gave up 0 bases; unmatched junction bases: 1. CDR3 length: 12 residues.

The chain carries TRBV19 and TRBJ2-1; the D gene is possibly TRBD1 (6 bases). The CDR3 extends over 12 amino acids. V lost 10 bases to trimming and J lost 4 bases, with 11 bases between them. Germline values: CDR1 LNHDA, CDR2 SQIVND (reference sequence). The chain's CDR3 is CATRTAYNEQFF. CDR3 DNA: TGTGCCACCCGGACAGCTTACAATGAGCAGTTCTTC.

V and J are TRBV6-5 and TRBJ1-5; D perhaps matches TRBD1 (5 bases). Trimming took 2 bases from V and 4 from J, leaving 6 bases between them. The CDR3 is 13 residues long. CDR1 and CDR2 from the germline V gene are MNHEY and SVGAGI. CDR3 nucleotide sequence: TGTGCCAGCAGTTACCGGGGGAATCAGCCCCAGCATTTT. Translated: CASSYRGNQPQHF.

CDR3 nucleotide sequence: TGCGCCAGCAACCCACGACAGGGGAAAGATACGCAGTATTTT. Translating it yields CASNPRQGKDTQYF. The chain recombines TRBV10-2 with TRBJ2-3; 8 bases are shared with TRBD1. Per the germline V gene, CDR1 is WSHSY and CDR2 is SAAADI. The CDR3 covers 14 residues. The V segment lost 7 bases and the J segment 5 bases; nucleotides outside the gene matches: 8.

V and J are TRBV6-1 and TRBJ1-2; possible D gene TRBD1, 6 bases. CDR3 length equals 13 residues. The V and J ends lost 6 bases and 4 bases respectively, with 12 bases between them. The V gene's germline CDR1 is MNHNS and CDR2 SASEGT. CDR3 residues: CASSLDRSYGYTF. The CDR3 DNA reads TGTGCCAGCAGCCTAGACAGGAGCTATGGCTACACCTTC.

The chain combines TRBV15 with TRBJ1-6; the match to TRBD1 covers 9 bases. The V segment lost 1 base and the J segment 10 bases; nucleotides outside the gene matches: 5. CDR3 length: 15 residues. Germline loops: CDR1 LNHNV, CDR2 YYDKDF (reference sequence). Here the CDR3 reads CATSRGRDRDSPLHF. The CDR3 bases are TGTGCCACCAGCAGAGGACGGGACAGGGACTCACCCCTCCACTTT. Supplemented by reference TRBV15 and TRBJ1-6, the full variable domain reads DAMVIQNPRYQVTQFGKPVTLSCSQTLNHNVMYWYQQKSSQAPKLLFHYYDKDFNNEADTPDNFQSRRPNTSFCFLDIRSPGLGDTAMYLCATSRGRDRDSPLHFGNGTRLTVT.

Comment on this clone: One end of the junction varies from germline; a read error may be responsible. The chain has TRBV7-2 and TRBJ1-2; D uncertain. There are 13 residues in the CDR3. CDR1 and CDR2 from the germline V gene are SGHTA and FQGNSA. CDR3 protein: CASSLAPMYGYTF. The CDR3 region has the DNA TGTGCCAGCAGCCTAGCCCCCATGTATGGCTACACCTTC.